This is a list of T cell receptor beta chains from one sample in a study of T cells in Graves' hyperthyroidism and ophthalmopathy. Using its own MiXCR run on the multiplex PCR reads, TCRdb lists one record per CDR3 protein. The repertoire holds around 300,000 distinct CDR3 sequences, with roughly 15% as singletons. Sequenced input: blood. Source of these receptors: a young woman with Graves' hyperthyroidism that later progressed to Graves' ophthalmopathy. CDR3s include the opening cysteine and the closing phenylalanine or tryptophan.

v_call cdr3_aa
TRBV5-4 CASSGAGGTYNEQFF
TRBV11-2 CASSLVGGYTGELFF
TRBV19 CASSITGRVPTDTQYF
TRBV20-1 CSAKVDYEQYF
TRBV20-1 CSAILYRDEKLFF
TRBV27 CASSLGTSGTKYEQYF
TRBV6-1 CASSTGPWDTQYF
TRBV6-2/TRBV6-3 CASSATRDTFRQNIQYF
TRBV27 CASSLEGTSGPPTTDTQYF
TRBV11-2 CASSFGVGGMGGELFF
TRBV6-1 CATRRGNQPQHF
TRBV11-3 CASSLGAIAGELGNEQFF
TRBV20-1 CSAQVWAAGSFNEQFF
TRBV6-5 CASSFRTVPGNTIYF
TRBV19 CASLGGGETQYF
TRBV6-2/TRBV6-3 CASSLLSGATIEQFF
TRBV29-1 CSVVAVSSYNEQFF
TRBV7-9 CASSQSRSGASYNEQFF
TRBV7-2 CASSFGTGHGYTF
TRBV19 CASSIHLRIPSNQPQHF
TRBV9 CASSVGEIDTQYF
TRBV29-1 CSAEGRTVQETQYF
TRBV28 CASSFPGQGAVGYTF
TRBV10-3 CAISPGTGSSSYEQYF
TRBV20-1 CSARAPGKSYNSPLHF
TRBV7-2 CASSLASRTGELFF
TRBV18 CASSGDRVNEQFF
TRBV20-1 CSVRVAEDYNEQFF
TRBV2 CASSDEGNTEAFF
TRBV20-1 CSAADRALTYEQYF
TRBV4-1 CASSQGLAGPSYNEQFF
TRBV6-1 CASSPSSDYNEQFF
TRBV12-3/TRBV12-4 CASRAGYYEQYF
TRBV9 CASSVSTGLARTDTQYF
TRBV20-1 CSVPSVPGRIADTQYF
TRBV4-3 CASSQDIRPSGAVYEQYF
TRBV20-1 CSAQTANYGYTF
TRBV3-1 CASSSDWLGTGELFF
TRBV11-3 CASSSGIVSYNEQFF
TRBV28 CASRQGASYGYTF
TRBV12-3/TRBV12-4 CASNITDTQYF
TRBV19 CASSIQGAPEETQYF
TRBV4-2 CASGYEPQATNEQFF
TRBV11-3 CASSSERSSYNEQFF
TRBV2 CASRASGNTGELFF
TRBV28 CASGLGDRANPPLHF
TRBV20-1 CSARPNIQETQYF
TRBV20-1 CSAGPRQGLNTEAFF
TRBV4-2 CASSQERQGKEQFF